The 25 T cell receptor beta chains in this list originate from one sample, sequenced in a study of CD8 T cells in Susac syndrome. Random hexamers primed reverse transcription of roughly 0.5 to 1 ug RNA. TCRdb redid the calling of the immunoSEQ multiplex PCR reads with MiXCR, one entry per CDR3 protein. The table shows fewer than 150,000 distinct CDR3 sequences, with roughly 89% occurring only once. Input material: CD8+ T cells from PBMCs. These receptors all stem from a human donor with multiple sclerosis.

In nucleotides, the CDR3 is TGTGCCAGCAGCAAGATGGAGAACTATCAGCCCCAGCATTTT. It translates to CASSKMENYQPQHF. The chain links TRBV7-2 to TRBJ1-5, with unresolved D. The CDR3 loop spans 14 amino acids. Germline CDR1 SGHTA, CDR2 FQGNSA. V lost 5 bases and J 5 bases, leaving 13 bases between the germline ends.

For the CDR3, the DNA is TGTGCCAGCAGCAACCGGGACACAAACTACGAGCAGTACTTC. This gives the protein CASSNRDTNYEQYF. The chain carries TRBV7-2 and TRBJ2-7; D may be TRBD1 (6 bases). CDR3 length equals 14 residues. CDR1 and CDR2 (germline): SGHTA, FQGNSA. V shed 5 bases and J shed 3 bases, with 14 bases lying between them.

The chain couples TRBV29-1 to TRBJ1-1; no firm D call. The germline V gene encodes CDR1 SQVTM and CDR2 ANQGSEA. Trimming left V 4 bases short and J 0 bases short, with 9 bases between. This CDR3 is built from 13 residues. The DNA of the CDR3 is TGCAGCGTTGTAGTCCGCATGAACACTGAAGCTTTCTTT. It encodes CSVVVRMNTEAFF. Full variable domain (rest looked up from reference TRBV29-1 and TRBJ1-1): SAVISQKPSRDICQRGTSLTIQCQVDSQVTMMFWYRQQPGQSLTLIATANQGSEATYESGFVIDKFPISRPNLTFSTLTVSNMSPEDSSIYLCSVVVRMNTEAFFGQGTRLTVV.

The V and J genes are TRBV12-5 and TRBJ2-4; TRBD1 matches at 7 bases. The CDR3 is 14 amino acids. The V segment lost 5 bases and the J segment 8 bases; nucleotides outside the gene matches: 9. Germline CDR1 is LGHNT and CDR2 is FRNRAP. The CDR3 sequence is CASGGEGGSDIQYF. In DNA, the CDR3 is TGTGCTAGTGGTGGCGAAGGGGGCTCAGACATTCAGTACTTC. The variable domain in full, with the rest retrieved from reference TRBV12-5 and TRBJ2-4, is DARVTQTPRHKVTEMGQEVTMRCQPILGHNTVFWYRQTMMQGLELLAYFRNRAPLDDSGMPKDRFSAEMPDATLATLKIQPSEPRDSAVYFCASGGEGGSDIQYFGAGTRLSVL.

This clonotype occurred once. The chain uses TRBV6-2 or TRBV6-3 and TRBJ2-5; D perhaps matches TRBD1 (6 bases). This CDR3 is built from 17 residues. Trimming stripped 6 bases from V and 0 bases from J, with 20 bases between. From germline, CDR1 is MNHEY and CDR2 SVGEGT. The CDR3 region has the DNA TGTGCCAGCAGCTATCCATTGGACAGTCCTTACCAAGAGACCCAGTACTTC. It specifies CASSYPLDSPYQETQYF.

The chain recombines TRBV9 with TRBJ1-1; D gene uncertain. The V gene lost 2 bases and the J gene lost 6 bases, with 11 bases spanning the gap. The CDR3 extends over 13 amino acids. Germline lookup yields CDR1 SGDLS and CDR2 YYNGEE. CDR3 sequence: CASSVGLVAEAFF. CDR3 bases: TGTGCCAGCAGCGTCGGCCTGGTCGCTGAAGCTTTCTTT.

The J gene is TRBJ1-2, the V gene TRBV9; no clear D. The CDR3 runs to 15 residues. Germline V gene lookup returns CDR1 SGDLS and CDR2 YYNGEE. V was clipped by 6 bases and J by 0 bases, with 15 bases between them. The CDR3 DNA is TGTGCCAGCACCCCTTGGGAAGTTACTAACTATGGCTACACCTTC. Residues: CASTPWEVTNYGYTF.

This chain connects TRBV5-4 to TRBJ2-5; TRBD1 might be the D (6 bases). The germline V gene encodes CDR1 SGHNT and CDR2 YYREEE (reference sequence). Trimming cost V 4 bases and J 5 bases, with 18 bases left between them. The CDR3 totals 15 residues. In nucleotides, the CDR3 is TGTGCCAGCAGCCCCATAGGGGGTGGGTATGAGACCCAGTACTTC. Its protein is CASSPIGGGYETQYF.

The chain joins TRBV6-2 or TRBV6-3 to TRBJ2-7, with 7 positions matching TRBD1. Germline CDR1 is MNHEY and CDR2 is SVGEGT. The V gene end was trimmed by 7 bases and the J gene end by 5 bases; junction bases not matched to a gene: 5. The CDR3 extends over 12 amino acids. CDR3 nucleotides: TGTGCCAGCACCTACAGGGGAGACGAGCAGTACTTC. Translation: CASTYRGDEQYF.

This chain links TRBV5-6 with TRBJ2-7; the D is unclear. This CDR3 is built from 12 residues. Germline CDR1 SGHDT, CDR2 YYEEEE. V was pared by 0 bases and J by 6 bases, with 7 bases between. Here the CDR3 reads CASSLVAGEQYF. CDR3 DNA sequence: TGTGCCAGCAGCTTGGTTGCAGGCGAGCAGTACTTC.

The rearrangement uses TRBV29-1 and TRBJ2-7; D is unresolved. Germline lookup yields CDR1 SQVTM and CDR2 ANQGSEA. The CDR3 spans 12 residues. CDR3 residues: CSVWKEPYEQYF. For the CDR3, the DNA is TGCAGTGTTTGGAAAGAGCCCTACGAGCAGTACTTC.

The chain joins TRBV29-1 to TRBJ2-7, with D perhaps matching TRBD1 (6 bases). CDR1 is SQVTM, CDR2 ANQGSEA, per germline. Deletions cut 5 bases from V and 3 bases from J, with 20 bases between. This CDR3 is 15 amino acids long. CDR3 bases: TGCAGCGTTCCCAAATCTACGACAGGAAACTACGAGCAGTACTTC. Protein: CSVPKSTTGNYEQYF.

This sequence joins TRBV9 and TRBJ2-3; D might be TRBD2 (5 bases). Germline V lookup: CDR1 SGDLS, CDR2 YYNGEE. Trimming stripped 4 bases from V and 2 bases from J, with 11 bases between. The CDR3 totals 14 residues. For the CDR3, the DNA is TGTGCCAGCAGCCCCCCCGGGATCACAGATACGCAGTATTTT. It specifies CASSPPGITDTQYF.

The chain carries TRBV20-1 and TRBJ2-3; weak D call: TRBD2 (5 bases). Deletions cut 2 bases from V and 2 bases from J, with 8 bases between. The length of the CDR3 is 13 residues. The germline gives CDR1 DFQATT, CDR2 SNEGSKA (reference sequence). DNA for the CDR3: TGCAGTGCTAGAAAAGCGGTCACAGATACGCAGTATTTT. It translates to CSARKAVTDTQYF.

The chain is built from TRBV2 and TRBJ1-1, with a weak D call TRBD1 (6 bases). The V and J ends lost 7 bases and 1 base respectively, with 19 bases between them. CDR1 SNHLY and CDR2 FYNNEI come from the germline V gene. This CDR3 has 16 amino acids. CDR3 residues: CASTSDSGTSNTEAFF. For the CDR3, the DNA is TGTGCCAGCACCTCGGACTCCGGGACATCGAACACTGAAGCTTTCTTT.

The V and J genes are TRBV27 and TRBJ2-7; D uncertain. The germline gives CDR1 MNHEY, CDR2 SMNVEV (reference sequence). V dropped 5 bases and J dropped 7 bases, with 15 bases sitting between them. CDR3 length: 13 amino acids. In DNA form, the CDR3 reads TGTGCCAGCAGTCTCGGCCCCGAGGTTGAGCAGTACTTC. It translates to CASSLGPEVEQYF.

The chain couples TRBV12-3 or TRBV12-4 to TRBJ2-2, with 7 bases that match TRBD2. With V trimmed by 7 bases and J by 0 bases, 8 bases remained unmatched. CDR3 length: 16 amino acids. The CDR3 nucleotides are TGTGCCAGCACCGCATGGGGGGGTTCGAACACCGGGGAGCTGTTTTTT. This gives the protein CASTAWGGSNTGELFF.

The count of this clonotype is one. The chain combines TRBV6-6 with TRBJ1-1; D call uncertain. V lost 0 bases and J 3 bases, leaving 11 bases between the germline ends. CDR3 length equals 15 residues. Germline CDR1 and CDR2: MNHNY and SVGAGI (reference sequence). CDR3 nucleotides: TGTGCCAGCAGTTACTCGGGAGGGTACGACACTGAAGCTTTCTTT. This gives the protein CASSYSGGYDTEAFF.

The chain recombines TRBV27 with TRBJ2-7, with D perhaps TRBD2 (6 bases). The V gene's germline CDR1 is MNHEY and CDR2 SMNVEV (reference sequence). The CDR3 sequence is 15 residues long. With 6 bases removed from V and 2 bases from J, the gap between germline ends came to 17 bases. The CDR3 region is CASRPGTHTPYEQYF. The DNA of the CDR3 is TGTGCCAGCAGGCCCGGGACTCACACACCCTACGAGCAGTACTTC.

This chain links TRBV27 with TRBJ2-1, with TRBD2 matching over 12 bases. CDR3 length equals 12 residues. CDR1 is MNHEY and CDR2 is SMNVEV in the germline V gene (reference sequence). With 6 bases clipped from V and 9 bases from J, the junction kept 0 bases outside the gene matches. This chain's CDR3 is CASRGLAGEQFF. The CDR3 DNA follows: TGTGCCAGCAGGGGACTAGCGGGTGAGCAGTTCTTC.

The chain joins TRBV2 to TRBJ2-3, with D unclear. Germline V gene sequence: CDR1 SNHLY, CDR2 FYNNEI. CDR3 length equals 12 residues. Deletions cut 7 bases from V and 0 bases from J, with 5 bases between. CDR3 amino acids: CASTDSTDTQYF. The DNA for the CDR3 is TGTGCCAGCACGGACAGCACAGATACGCAGTATTTT. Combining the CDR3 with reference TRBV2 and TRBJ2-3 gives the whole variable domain EPEVTQTPSHQVTQMGQEVILRCVPISNHLYFYWYRQILGQKVEFLVSFYNNEISEKSEIFDDQFSVERPDGSNFTLKIRSTKLEDSAMYFCASTDSTDTQYFGPGTRLTVL.

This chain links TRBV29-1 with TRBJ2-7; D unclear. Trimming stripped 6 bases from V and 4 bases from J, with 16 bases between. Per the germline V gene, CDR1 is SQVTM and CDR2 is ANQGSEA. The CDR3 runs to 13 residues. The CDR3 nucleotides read TGCAGCGTCTCGATGCGAGACCCGTACGAGCAGTACTTC. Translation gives CSVSMRDPYEQYF.

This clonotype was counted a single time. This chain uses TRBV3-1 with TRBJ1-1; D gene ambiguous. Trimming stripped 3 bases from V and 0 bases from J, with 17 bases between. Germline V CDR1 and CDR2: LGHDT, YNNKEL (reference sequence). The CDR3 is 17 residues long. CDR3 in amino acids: CASSQIDTVNMNTEAFF. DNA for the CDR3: TGTGCCAGCAGCCAGATCGATACGGTTAACATGAACACTGAAGCTTTCTTT.

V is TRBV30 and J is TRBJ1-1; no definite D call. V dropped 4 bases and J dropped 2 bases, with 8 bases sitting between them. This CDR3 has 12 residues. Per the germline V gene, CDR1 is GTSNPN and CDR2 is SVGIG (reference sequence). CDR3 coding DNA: TGTGCCTGGACCGGTGGAAACACTGAAGCTTTCTTT. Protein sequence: CAWTGGNTEAFF.

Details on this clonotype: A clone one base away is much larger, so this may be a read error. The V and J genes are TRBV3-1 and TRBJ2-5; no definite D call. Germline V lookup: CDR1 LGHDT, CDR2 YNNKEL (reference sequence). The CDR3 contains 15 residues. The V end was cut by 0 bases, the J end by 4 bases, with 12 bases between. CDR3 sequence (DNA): TGTGCCAGCAGCCAAGACTCAGAACCGGGAGAGACCCAGTACTTC. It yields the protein CASSQDSEPGETQYF.